This T cell receptor (beta chain) comes out of a study of post-analysis software for immune sequencing data. Findings and limits, study-wide: By F measure, strong co-clustering occurred among samples prepared in the same batch. Comparison with controls showed significantly lower normalized Chao1 diversity in multiple sclerosis patients. Controls had lower frequencies than patients of four or five TRBV segments, which included TRBV5-6, TRBV5-1 and TRBV20-1.

The library was made from cDNA and included unique molecular identifiers. Yield was roughly 500,000 cDNA molecules from about 0.94 to 9.7 million T cells. MiXCR was run by TCRdb on the PCR reads, yielding one entry per CDR3 protein. The repertoire holds approximately 570,000 distinct CDR3 sequences, 44% seen once, with 1.5% to 2% in the top ten. This clonotype has just a few counts. Antigen unknown. The CDR3 has 14 amino acids. The V end was cut by 0 bases, the J end by 1 base, with 6 bases between. Looked up from germline, CDR1 is MNHNY and CDR2 is SVGAGI (reference sequence). V usage is TRBV6-6 and J usage is TRBJ1-2; D remains ambiguous. The source material was blood. This TCR came from a girl aged 5-17 years with multiple sclerosis. CDR3 loop: CASSYSKGNYGYTF. CDR3 in DNA: TGTGCCAGCAGTTACTCGAAGGGTAACTATGGCTACACCTTC.